This TCR beta chain derives from a study of T cell responses to AZD1222 COVID-19 vaccine. Findings and limits, study-wide: Repertoire collection took place solely once the T cell response had peaked. Only six or seven AZD1222 recipients tested seropositive at baseline. There were mostly white British donors and more females than males, and clonal diversity was possibly underestimated.

CDR3 length: 13 residues. With V trimmed by 6 bases and J by 5 bases, 6 bases remained unmatched. In germline, CDR1 is SNHLY, CDR2 FYNNEI. Data came from immunoSEQ multiplex PCR; TCRdb stores just in-frame clones and leaves some out. The profile shows roughly 80,000 clones, approximately 91% of them singletons. Points on this clone: The antigen is undetermined.

Sequenced here: peripheral blood, sampled on day 0 of MenACWY control vaccination. The chain joins TRBV2 to TRBJ1-1; TRBD1 aligns across 7 bases. The TCR was taken from an adult in good health. In DNA, the CDR3 is TGTGCCAGCAGAAGTACAGGGGTTACTGAAGCTTTCTTT. Translation: CASRSTGVTEAFF.